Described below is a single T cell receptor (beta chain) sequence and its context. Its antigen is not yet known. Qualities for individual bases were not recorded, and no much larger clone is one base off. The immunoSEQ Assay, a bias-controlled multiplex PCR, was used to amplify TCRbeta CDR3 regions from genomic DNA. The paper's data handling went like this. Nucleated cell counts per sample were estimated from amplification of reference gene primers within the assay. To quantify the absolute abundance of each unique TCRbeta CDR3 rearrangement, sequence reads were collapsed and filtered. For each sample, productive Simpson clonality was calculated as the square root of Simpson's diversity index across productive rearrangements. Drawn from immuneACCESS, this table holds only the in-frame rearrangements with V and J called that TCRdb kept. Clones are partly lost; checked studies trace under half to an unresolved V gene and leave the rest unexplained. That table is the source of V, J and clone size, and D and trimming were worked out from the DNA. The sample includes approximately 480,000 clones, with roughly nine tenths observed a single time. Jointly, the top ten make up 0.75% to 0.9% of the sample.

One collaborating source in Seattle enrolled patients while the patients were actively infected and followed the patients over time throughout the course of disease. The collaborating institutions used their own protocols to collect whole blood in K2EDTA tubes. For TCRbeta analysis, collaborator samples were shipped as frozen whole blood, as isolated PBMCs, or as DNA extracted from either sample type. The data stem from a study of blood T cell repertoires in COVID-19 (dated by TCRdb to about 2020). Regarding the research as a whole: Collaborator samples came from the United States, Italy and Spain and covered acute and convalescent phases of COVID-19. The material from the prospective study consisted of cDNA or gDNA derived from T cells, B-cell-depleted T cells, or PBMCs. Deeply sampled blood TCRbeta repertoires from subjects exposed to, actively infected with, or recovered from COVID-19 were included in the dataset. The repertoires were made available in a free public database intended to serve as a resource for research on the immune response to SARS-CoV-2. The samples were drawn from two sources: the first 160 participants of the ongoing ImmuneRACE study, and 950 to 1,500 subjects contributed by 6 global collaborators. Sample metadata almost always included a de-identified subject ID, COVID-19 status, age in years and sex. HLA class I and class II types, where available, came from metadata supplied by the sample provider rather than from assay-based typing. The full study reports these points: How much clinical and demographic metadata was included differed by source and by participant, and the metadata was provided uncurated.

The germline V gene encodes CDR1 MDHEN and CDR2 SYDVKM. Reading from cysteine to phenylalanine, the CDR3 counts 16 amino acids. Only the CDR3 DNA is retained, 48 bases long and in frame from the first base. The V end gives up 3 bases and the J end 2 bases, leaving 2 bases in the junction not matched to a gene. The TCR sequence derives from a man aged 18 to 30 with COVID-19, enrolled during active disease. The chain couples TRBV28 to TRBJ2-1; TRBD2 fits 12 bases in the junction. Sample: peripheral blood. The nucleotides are TGTGCCAGCAGTTTGTCTAGCGGGGGGGCCTACAATGAGCAGTTCTTC. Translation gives CASSLSSGGAYNEQFF.